The source of this T cell receptor (beta chain) is a study of blood T cell repertoires in COVID-19 (dated by TCRdb to about 2020). A note on the overall study: Samples covering the acute and convalescent phases of COVID-19 were provided by collaborators in the United States, Italy and Spain. Samples came from the ongoing ImmuneRACE study (first 160 participants) plus 1,254 subjects from 6 global collaborators. A freely available public database, intended as a resource for researchers studying the immune response to SARS-CoV-2, is where the repertoires were released. The material from the prospective study consisted of cDNA or gDNA derived from T cells, B-cell-depleted T cells, or PBMCs. Sample metadata almost always included a de-identified subject ID, COVID-19 status, age in years and sex. Deeply sampled blood TCRbeta repertoires from subjects exposed to, actively infected with, or recovered from COVID-19 were included in the dataset. Where available, HLA class I and class II types were taken from metadata supplied by the sample provider and were not determined by assay-based typing. What the work shows at the level of the full study, not this receptor alone: The quantity of clinical and demographic metadata differed by source and by participant and was supplied without curation.

As regards this clone: It lacks a known antigen. No quality values exist for individual bases; no much larger clone is one base distant.

In the prospective study, participants were 18 to 89 years old, resided in about two dozen geographic areas of the United States, and were enrolled through a virtual design. In the prospective study, participants were assigned to cohorts based on the clinical history participants reported in a screening survey and a study questionnaire. Mobile phlebotomists in the prospective study collected whole blood, serum and a nasopharyngeal or oropharyngeal swab from every participant. Prospective study participants could optionally give additional blood draws and questionnaires over an approximately 2-month period. Blood samples from the prospective study were shipped frozen or at room temperature prior to DNA extraction. The CDR3 measures 15 amino acids from cysteine to phenylalanine. Just CDR3 DNA is preserved here, 45 bases in frame from base 1. V sheds 6 bases and J sheds 6 bases, leaving 18 bases between their ends. Based on the germline V gene, the CDR1 and CDR2 sequences are MDHEN and SYDVKM.

TCRbeta CDR3 regions were amplified from genomic DNA using the immunoSEQ Assay, a bias-controlled multiplex PCR. As for the original processing: The number of nucleated cells in each sample was estimated by amplification of reference gene primers within the assay. To quantify the absolute abundance of each unique TCRbeta CDR3 rearrangement, sequence reads were collapsed and filtered. For each sample, productive Simpson clonality was calculated as the square root of Simpson's diversity index across productive rearrangements. What TCRdb holds here is the immuneACCESS table cut down to in-frame rearrangements. Part of the clones is not present; checked against another copy, under half of the missing clones reflect an unresolved V gene, and the others are unexplained. D and trimming were read from the DNA, whereas the V and J calls and clone size are those reported in that table. Present in this sample are around 190,000 clones, 87% of which were seen just once. The ten largest account for 10% of the sample.

Sequenced: PBMCs or T cells enriched from blood (not recorded which). This chain is built from TRBV28 and TRBJ1-5, with TRBD1 tentatively as D gene (6 bases match). This receptor was taken from a man between 18 and 35 years old with acute COVID-19. The CDR3 corresponds to CASSPGTGLGQPQHF. The DNA reads TGTGCCAGCAGCCCTGGTACAGGGCTGGGTCAGCCCCAGCATTTT.